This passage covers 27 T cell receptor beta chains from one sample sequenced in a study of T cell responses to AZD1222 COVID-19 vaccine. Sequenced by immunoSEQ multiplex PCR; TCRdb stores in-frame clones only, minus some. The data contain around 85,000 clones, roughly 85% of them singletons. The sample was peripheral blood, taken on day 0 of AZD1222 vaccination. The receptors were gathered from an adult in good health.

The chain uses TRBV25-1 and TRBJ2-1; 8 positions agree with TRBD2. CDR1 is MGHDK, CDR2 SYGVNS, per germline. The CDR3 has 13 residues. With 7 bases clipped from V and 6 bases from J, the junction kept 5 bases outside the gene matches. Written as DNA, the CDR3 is TGTGCCAGCATCCTAGCGGGCGTCAATGAGCAGTTCTTC. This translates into CASILAGVNEQFF.

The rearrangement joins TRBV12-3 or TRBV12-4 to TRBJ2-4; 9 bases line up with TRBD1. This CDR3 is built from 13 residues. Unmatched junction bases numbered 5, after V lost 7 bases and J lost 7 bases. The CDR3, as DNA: TGTGCCAGCAAACGGACAGGGGCGAACATTCAGTACTTC. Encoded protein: CASKRTGANIQYF.

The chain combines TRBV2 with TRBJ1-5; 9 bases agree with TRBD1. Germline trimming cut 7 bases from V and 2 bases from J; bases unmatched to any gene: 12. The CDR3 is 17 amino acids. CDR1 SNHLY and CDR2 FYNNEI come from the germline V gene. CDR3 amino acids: CASKGQGWSGGNQPQHF. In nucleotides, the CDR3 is TGTGCCAGCAAGGGACAGGGATGGAGTGGAGGCAATCAGCCCCAGCATTTT.

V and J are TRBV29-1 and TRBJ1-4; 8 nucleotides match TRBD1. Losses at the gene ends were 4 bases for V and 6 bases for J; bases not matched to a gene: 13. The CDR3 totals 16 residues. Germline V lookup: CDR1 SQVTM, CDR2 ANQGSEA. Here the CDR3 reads CSVVTNRGTLDEKLFF. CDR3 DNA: TGCAGCGTTGTCACTAACAGGGGGACACTTGATGAAAAACTGTTTTTT.

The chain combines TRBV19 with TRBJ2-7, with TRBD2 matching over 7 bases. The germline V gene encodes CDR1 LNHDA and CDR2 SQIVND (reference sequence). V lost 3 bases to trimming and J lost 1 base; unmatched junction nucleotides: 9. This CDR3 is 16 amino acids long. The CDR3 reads CASSIFGGGKSYEQYF. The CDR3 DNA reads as TGTGCCAGTAGTATTTTTGGGGGAGGGAAGTCCTACGAGCAGTACTTC.

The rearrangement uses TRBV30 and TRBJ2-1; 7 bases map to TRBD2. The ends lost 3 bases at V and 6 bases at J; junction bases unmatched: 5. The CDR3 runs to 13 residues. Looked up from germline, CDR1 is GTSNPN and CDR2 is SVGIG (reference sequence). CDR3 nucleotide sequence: TGTGCCTGGAGCCGACTAGCCACCAATGAGCAGTTCTTC. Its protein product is CAWSRLATNEQFF.

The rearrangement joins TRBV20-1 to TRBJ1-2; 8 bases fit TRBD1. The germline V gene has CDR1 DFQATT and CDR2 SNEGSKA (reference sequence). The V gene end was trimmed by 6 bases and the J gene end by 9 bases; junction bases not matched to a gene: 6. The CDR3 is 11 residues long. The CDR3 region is CSASPGGSYTF. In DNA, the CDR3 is TGCAGTGCCAGCCCAGGGGGCAGCTACACCTTC.

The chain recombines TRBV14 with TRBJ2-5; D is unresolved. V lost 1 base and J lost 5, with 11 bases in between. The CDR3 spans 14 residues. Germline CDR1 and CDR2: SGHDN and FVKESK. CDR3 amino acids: CASSQVGLQETQYF. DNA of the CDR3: TGTGCCAGCAGCCAAGTTGGGCTCCAGGAGACCCAGTACTTC.

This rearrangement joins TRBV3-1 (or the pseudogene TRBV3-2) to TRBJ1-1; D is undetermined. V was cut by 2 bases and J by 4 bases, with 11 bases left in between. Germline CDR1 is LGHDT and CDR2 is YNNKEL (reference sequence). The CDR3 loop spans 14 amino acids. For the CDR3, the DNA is TGTGCCAGCAGCCAACCCGGTTTGGGCACTGAAGCTTTCTTT. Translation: CASSQPGLGTEAFF.

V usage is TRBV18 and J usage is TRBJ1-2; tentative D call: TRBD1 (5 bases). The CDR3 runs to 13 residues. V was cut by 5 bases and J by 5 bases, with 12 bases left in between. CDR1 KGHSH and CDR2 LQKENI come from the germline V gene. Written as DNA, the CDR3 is TGTGCCAGCTCAAGGGGACGAGGGTATGGCTACACCTTC. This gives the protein CASSRGRGYGYTF.

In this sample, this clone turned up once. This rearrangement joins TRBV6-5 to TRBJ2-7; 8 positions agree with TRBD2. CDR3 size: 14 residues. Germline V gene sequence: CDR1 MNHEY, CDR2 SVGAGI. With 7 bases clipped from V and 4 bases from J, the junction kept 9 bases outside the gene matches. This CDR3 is CASKIAGYRYEQYF. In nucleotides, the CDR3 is TGTGCCAGCAAAATAGCGGGATACCGTTACGAGCAGTACTTC.

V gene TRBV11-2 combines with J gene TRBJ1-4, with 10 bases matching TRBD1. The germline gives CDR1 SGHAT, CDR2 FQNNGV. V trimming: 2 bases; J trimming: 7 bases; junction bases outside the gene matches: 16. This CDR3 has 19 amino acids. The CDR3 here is CASSLPTGTGAFVGEKLFF. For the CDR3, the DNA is TGTGCCAGCAGCTTACCTACTGGGACAGGGGCATTTGTCGGTGAAAAACTGTTTTTT.

The CDR3 DNA is TGTGCCTGGAGTGTACACAGGGTCGTTCGGAATTCACCCCTCCACTTT. Amino acids: CAWSVHRVVRNSPLHF. The chain uses TRBV30 and TRBJ1-6, with D perhaps matching TRBD1 (6 bases). The CDR3 extends over 16 amino acids. V lost 0 bases and J 7 bases, leaving 16 bases between the germline ends. Per germline, CDR1 GTSNPN and CDR2 SVGIG (reference sequence).

In nucleotides, the CDR3 is TGTGCCAGCACCCTAAGGACGAACCAAGAGACCCAGTACTTC. Amino acids: CASTLRTNQETQYF. The chain links TRBV6-6 to TRBJ2-5; no reliable D call. V lost 7 bases to trimming and J lost 0 bases, with 12 bases between them. Germline CDR1 reads MNHNY; CDR2 reads SVGAGI (reference sequence). The CDR3 runs to 14 residues.

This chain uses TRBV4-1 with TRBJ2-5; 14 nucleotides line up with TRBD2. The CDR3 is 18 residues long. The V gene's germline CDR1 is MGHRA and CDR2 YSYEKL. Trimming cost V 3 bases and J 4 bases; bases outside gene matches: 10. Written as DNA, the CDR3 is TGCGCCAGCAGCCACCTGACTAGCGGGGGGGTAATGTTAGAGACCCAGTACTTC. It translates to CASSHLTSGGVMLETQYF.

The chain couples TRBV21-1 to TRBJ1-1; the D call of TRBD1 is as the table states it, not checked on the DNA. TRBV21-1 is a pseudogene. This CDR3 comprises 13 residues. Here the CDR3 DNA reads TGTGCCAGCACCCGACAGGGGAACACTGAAGCTTTCTTT. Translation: CASTRQGNTEAFF.

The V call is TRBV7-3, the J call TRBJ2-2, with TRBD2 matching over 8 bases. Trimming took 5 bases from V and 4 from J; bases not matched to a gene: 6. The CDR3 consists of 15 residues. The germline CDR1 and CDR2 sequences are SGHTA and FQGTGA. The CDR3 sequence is CASSPTSGGTGELFF. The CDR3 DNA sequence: TGTGCCAGCAGCCCCACTAGCGGAGGCACCGGGGAGCTGTTTTTT.

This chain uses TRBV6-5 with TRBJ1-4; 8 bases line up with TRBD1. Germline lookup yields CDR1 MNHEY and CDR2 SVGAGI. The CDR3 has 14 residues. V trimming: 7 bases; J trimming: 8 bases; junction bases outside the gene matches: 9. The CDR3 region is CASTQGAAREKLFF. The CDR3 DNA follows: TGTGCCAGCACCCAGGGGGCAGCGAGGGAAAAACTGTTTTTT.

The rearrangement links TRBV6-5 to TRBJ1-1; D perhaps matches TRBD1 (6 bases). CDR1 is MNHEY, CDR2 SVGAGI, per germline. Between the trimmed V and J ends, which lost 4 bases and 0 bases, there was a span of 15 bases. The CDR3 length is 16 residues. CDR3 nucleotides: TGTGCCAGCAGTTTACGACAGGACCGCATGAACACTGAAGCTTTCTTT. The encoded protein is CASSLRQDRMNTEAFF.

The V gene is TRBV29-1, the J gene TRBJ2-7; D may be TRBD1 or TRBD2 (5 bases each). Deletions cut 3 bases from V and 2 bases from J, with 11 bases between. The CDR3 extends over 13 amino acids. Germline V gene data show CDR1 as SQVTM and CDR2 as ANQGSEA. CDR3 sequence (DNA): TGCAGCGTTGATGGGGGTTCAGCCTACGAGCAGTACTTC. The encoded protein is CSVDGGSAYEQYF.

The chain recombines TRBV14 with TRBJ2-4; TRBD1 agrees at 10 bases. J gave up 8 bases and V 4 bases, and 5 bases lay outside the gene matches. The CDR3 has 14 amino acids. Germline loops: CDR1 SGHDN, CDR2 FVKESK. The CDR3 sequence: CASSPGQGTDIQYF. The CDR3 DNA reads TGTGCCAGCAGCCCGGGACAGGGGACGGACATTCAGTACTTC.

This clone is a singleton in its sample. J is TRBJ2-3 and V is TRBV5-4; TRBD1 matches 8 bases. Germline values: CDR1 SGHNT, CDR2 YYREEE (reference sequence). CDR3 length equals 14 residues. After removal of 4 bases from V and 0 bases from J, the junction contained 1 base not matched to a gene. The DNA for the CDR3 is TGTGCCAGCAGCAGACAGGGGAGCACAGATACGCAGTATTTT. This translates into CASSRQGSTDTQYF.

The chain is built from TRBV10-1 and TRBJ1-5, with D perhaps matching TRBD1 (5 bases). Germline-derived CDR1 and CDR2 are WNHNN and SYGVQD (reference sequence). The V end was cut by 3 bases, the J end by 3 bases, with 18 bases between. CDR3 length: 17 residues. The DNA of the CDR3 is TGCGCCAGCAGTGATCGTAGAAGACGGGGGGACAATCAGCCCCAGCATTTT. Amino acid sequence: CASSDRRRRGDNQPQHF.

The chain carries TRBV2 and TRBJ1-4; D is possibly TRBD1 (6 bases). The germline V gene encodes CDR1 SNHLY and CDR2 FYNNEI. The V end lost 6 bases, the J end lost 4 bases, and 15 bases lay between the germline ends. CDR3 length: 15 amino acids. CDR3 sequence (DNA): TGTGCCAGCAGCGAAAGAGGACAGCTTAATGAAAAACTGTTTTTT. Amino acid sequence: CASSERGQLNEKLFF.

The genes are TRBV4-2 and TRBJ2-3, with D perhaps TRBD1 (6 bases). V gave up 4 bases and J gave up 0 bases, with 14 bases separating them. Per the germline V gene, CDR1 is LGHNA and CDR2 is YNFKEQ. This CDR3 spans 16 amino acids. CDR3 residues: CASSLGQQISTDTQYF. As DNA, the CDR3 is TGTGCCAGCAGCCTAGGACAGCAGATTAGCACAGATACGCAGTATTTT.

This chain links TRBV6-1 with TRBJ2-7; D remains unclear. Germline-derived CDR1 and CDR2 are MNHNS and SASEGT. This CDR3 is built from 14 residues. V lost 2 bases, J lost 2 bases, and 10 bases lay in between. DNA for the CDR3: TGTGCCAGCAGTGAATATCCGGCAACCTACGAGCAGTACTTC. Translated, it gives CASSEYPATYEQYF.

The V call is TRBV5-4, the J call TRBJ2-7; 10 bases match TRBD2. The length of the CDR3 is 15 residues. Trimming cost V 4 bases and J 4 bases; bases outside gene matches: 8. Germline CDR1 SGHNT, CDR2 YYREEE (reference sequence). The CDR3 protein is CASSLAGLARYEQYF. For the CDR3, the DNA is TGTGCCAGCAGCCTAGCGGGACTAGCGAGGTACGAGCAGTACTTC.